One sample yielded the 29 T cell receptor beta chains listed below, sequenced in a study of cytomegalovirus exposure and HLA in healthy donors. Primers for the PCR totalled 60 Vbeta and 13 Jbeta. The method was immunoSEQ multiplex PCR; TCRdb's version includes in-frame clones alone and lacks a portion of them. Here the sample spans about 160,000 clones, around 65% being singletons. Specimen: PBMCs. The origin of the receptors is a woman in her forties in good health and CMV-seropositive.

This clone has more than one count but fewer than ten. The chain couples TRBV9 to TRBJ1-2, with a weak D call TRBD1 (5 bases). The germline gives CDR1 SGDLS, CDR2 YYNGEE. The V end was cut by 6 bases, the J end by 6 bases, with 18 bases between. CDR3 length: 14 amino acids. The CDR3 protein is CASTGVSKEDGYTF. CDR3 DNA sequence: TGTGCCAGCACGGGGGTTTCGAAGGAGGATGGCTACACCTTC.

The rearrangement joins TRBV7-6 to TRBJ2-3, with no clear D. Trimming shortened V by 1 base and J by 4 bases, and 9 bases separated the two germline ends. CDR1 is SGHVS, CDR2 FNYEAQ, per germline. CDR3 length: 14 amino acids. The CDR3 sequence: CASSLVQAADTQYF. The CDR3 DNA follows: TGTGCCAGCAGCTTAGTCCAGGCTGCAGATACGCAGTATTTT.

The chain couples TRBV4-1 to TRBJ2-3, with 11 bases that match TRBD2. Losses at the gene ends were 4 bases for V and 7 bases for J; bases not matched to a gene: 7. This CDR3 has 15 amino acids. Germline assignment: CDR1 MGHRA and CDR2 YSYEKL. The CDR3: CASSRLAGGMNTQYF. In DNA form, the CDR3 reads TGCGCCAGCAGCCGCCTAGCGGGAGGTATGAATACGCAGTATTTT.

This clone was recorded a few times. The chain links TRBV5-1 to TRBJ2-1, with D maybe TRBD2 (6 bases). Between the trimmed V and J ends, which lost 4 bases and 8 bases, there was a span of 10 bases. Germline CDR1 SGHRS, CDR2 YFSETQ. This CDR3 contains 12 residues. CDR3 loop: CASSVGLDEQFF. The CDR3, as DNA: TGCGCCAGCAGCGTGGGACTTGATGAGCAGTTCTTC. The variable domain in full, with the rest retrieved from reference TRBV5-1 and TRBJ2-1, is KAGVTQTPRYLIKTRGQQVTLSCSPISGHRSVSWYQQTPGQGLQFLFEYFSETQRNKGNFPGRFSGRQFSNSRSEMNVSTLELGDSALYLCASSVGLDEQFFGPGTRLTVL.

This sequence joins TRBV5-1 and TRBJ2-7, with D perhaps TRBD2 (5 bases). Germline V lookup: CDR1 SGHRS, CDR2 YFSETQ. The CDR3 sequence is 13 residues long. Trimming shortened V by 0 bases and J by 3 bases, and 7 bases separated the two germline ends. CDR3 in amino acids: CASSLGTDYEQYF. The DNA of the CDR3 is TGCGCCAGCAGCTTGGGGACTGACTACGAGCAGTACTTC.

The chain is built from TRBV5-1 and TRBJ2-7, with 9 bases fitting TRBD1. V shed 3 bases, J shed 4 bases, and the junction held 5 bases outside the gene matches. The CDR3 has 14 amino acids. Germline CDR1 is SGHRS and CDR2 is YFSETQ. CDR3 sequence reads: CASSYGQGPYEQYF. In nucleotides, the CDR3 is TGCGCCAGCAGCTACGGACAGGGGCCTTACGAGCAGTACTTC.

Here the CDR3 reads CASSPTSGRAGAYEQYF. CDR3 DNA sequence: TGTGCCAGCAGCCCAACTAGCGGGAGGGCCGGGGCCTACGAGCAGTACTTC. This chain joins TRBV28 and TRBJ2-7; 13 bases line up with TRBD2. V was pared by 6 bases and J by 2 bases, with 10 bases of the junction left unmatched. Per the germline V gene, CDR1 is MDHEN and CDR2 is SYDVKM. There are 17 residues in the CDR3.

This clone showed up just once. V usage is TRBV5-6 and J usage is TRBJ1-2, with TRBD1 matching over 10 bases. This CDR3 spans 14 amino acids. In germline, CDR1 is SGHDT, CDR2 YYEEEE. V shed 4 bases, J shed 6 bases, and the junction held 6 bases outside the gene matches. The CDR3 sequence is CASSKTGGADGYTF. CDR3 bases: TGTGCCAGCAGCAAGACAGGGGGCGCCGATGGCTACACCTTC.

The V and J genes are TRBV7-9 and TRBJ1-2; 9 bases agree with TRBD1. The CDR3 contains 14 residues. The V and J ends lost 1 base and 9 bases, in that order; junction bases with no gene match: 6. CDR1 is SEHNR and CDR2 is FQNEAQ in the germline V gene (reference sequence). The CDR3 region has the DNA TGTGCCAGCAGCTTAGATAGGACAGGGGCGAGCTACACCTTC. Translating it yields CASSLDRTGASYTF. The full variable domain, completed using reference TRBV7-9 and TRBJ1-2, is DTGVSQNPRHKITKRGQNVTFRCDPISEHNRLYWYRQTLGQGPEFLTYFQNEAQLEKSRLLSDRFSAERPKGSFSTLEIQRTEQGDSAMYLCASSLDRTGASYTFGSGTRLTVV.

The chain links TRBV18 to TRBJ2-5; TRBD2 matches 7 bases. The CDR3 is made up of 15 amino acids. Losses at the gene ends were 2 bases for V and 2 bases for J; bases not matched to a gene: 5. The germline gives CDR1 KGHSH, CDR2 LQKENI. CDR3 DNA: TGTGCCAGCTCACCAGGAGGTAGCGGGCAAGAGACCCAGTACTTC. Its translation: CASSPGGSGQETQYF.

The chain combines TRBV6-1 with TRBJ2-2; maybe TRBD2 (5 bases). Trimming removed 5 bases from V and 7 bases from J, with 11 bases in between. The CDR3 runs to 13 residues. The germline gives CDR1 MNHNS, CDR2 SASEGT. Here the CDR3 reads CASSPWGDGELFF. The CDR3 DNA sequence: TGTGCCAGCAGTCCCTGGGGAGACGGGGAGCTGTTTTTT.

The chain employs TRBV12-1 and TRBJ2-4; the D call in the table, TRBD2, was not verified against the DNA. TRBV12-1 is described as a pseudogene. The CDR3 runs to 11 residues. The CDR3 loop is CGGGPKNIQYF. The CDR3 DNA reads TGCGGGGGGGGGCCCAAAAACATTCAGTACTTC.

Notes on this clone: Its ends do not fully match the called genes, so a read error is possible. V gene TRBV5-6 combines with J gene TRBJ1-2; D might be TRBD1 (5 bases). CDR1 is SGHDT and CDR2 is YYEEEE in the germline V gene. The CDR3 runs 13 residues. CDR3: CASSSEVRWGYPF. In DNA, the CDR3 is TGTGCCAGCAGCTCAGAGGTGCGGTGGGGCTACCCCTTC.

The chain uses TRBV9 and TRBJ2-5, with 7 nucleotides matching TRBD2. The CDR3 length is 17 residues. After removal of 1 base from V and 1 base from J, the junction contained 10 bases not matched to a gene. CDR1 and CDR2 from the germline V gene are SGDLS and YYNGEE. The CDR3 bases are TGTGCCAGCAGCGTAAGTCCTAGCGGAAACATCCAAGAGACCCAGTACTTC. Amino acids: CASSVSPSGNIQETQYF.

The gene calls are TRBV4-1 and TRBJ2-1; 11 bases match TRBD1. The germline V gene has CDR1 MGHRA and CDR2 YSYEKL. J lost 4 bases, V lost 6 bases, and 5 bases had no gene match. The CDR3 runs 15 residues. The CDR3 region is CASRSGTGGYNEQFF. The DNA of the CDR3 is TGCGCCAGCAGGTCCGGGACAGGGGGTTACAATGAGCAGTTCTTC.

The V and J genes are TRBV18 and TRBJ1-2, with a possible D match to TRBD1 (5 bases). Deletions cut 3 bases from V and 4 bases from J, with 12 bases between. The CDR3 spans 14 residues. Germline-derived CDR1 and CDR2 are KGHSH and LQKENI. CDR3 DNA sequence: TGTGCCAGCTCACCCTCAGACAGTCTCTATGGCTACACCTTC. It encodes CASSPSDSLYGYTF.

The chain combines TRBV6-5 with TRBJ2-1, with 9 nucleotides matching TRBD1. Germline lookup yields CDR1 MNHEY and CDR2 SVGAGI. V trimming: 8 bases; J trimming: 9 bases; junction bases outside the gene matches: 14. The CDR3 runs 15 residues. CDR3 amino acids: CASAPGDRDSGEQFF. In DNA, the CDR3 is TGTGCCAGCGCCCCCGGGGACAGGGATTCGGGTGAGCAGTTCTTC.

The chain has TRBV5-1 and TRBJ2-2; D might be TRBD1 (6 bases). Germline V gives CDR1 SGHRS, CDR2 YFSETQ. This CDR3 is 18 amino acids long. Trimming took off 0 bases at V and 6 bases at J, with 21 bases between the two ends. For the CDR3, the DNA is TGCGCCAGCAGCTTGGTCCCTAGACAGGATGAGCGAGCCGGGGAGCTGTTTTTT. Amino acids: CASSLVPRQDERAGELFF.

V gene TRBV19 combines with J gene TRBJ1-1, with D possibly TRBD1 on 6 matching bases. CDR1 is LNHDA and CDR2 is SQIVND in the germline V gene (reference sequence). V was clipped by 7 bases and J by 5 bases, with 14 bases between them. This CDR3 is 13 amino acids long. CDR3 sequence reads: CASTGQWETEAFF. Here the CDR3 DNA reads TGTGCCAGTACCGGACAGTGGGAGACTGAAGCTTTCTTT.

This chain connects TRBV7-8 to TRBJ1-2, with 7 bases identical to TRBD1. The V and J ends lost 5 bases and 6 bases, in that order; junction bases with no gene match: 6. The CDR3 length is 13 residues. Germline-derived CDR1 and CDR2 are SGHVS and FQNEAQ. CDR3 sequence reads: CASSRGQEDGYTF. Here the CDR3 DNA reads TGTGCCAGCAGCCGAGGACAGGAGGATGGCTACACCTTC.

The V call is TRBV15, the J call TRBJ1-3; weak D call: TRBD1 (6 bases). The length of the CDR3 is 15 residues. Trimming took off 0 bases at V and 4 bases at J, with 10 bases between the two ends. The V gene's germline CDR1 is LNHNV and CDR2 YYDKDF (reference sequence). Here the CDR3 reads CATSRDRGTGNTIYF. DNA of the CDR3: TGTGCCACCAGCAGAGATAGGGGGACAGGAAACACCATATATTTT.

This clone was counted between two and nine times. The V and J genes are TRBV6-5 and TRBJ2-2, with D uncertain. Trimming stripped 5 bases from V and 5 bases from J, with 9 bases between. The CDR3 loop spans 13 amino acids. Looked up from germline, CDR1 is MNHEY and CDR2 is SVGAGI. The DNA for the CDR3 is TGTGCCAGCAGTCTATCGTTAACCGGGGAGCTGTTTTTT. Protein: CASSLSLTGELFF.

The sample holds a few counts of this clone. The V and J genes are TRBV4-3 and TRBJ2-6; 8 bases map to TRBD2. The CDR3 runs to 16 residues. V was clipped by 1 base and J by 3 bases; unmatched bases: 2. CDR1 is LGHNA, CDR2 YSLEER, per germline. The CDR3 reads CASSQVAGGGANVLTF. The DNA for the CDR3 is TGCGCCAGCAGCCAAGTGGCGGGAGGTGGGGCCAACGTCCTGACTTTC.

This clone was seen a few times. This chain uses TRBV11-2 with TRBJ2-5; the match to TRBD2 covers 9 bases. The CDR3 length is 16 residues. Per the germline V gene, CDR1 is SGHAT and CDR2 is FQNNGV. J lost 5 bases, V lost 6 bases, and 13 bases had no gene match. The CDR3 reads CASRGGSGGRLETQYF. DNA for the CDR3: TGTGCCAGCAGGGGAGGGAGCGGGGGGCGTTTGGAGACCCAGTACTTC.

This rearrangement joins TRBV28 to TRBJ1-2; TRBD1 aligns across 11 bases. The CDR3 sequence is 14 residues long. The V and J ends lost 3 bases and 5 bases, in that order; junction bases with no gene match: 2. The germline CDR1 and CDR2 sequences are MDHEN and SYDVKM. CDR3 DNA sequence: TGTGCCAGCAGTTTGGGGACAGGGGGGTATGGCTACACCTTC. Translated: CASSLGTGGYGYTF.

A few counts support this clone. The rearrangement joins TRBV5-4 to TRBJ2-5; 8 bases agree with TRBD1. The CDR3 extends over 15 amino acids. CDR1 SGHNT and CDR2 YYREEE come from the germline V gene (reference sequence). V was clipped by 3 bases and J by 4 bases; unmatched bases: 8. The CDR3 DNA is TGTGCCAGCAGCTCCAGGACAGGGTCATTAGAGACCCAGTACTTC. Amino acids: CASSSRTGSLETQYF.

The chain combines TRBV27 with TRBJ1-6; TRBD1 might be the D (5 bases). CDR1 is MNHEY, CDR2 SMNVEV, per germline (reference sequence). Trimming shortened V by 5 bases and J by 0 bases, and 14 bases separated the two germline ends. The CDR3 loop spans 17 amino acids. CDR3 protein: CASSARTSSSYNSPLHF. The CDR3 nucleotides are TGTGCCAGCAGTGCCCGGACATCCAGCTCCTATAATTCACCCCTCCACTTT.

This CDR3 reads CASSPGTGFTEAFF. The CDR3 region has the DNA TGTGCCAGCAGTCCAGGGACAGGGTTCACTGAAGCTTTCTTT. This rearrangement joins TRBV6-5 to TRBJ1-1, with TRBD1 matching 9 bases. The CDR3 runs to 14 residues. Germline V gene data show CDR1 as MNHEY and CDR2 as SVGAGI. The V and J ends lost 5 bases and 4 bases, in that order; junction bases with no gene match: 5.

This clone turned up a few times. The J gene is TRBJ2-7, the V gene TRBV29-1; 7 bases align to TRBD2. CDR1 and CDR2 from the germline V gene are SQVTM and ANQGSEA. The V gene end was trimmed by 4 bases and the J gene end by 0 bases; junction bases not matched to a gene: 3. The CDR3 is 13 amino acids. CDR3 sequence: CSVGGRASYEQYF. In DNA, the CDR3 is TGCAGCGTTGGTGGGAGGGCCTCCTACGAGCAGTACTTC.